The clone carrying this T cell receptor beta chain came up a few times. What it binds is not known. This CDR3 has 11 residues. Trimming left V 6 bases short and J 3 bases short, with 8 bases between. CDR1 is DFQATT, CDR2 SNEGSKA, per germline (reference sequence). The data stem from a study of response to subunit inactivated influenza vaccine. Study observations and caveats: The study's authors posited that every seasonal influenza vaccination enlists few new T cells.

TCRdb re-derived calls from the RT-PCR reads in MiXCR, one entry per CDR3 protein. The repertoire holds around 520,000 distinct CDR3 sequences, with about 10% as singletons. The TCR comes from a man in his fifties who received an inactivated influenza vaccine. This sequence joins TRBV20-1 and TRBJ2-5; D is unresolved. The sample was PBMCs from blood, taken on the day of vaccination. CDR3 residues: CSARAKETQYF. The CDR3, as DNA: TGCAGTGCCCGGGCCAAAGAGACCCAGTACTTC.